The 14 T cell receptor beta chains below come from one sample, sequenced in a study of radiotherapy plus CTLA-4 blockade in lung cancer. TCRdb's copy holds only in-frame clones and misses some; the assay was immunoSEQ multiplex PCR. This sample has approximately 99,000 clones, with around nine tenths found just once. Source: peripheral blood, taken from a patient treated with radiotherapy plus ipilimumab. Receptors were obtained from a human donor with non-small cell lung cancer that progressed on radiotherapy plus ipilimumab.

The CDR3 is CASSSSTKSLKPNIQYF. CDR3 sequence (DNA): TGTGCCAGCAGTTCCTCGACCAAATCGTTAAAACCGAACATTCAGTACTTC. V is TRBV27 and J is TRBJ2-4; D gene uncertain. CDR3 size: 17 residues. The ends were cut back, 4 bases at V and 7 bases at J, with 23 bases in the middle. Germline CDR1 and CDR2: MNHEY and SMNVEV (reference sequence).

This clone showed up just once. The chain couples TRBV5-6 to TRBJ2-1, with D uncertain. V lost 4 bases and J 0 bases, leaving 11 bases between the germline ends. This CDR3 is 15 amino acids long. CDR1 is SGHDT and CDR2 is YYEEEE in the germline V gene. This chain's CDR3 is CASSPRRSSYNEQFF. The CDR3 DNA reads TGTGCCAGCAGCCCGAGGCGGAGCTCCTACAATGAGCAGTTCTTC.

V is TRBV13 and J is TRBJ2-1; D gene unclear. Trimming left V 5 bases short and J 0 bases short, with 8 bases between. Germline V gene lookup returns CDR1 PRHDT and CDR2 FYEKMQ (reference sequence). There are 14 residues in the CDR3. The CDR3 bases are TGTGCCAGCAGCCCAAGGAGCTCCTACAATGAGCAGTTCTTC. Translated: CASSPRSSYNEQFF. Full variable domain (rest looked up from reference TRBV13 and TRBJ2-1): AAGVIQSPRHLIKEKRETATLKCYPIPRHDTVYWYQQGPGQDPQFLISFYEKMQSDKGSIPDRFSAQQFSDYHSELNMSSLELGDSALYFCASSPRSSYNEQFFGPGTRLTVL.

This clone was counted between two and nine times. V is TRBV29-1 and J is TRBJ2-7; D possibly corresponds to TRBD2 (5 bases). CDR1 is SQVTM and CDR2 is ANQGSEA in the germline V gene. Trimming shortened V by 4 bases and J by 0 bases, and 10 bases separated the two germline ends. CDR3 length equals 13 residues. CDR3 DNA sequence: TGCAGCGTTGTTCCTAGCAACTCCTACGAGCAGTACTTC. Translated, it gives CSVVPSNSYEQYF.

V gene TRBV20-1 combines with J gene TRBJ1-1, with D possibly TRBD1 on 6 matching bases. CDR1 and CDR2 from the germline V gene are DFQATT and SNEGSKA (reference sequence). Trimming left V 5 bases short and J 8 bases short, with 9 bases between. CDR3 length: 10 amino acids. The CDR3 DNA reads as TGCAGTGCTGGAAGGGGGGAAGCTTTCTTT. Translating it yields CSAGRGEAFF.

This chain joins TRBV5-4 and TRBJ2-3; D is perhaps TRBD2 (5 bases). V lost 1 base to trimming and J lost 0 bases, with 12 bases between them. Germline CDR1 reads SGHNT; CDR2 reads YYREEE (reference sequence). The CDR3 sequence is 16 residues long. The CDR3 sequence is CASSLNGGGSTDTQYF. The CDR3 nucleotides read TGTGCCAGCAGCTTGAACGGCGGCGGGAGCACAGATACGCAGTATTTT.

The CDR3 sequence is CASSLGPLKGPNTEAFF. In nucleotides, the CDR3 is TGTGCCAGCAGCTTAGGGCCCCTGAAGGGCCCGAACACTGAAGCTTTCTTT. The rearrangement joins TRBV11-3 to TRBJ1-1; D uncertain. Trimming removed 1 base from V and 1 base from J, with 16 bases in between. The CDR3 is 17 amino acids. Germline V gene lookup returns CDR1 SGHNT and CDR2 YENEEA.

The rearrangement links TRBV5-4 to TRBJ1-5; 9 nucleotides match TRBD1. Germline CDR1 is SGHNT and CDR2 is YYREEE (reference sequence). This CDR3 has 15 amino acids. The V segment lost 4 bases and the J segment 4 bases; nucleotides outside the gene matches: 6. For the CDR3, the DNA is TGTGCCAGCAGCCTAGATGGGACAGGGAATCAGCCCCAGCATTTT. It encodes CASSLDGTGNQPQHF. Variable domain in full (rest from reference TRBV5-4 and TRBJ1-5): ETGVTQSPTHLIKTRGQQVTLRCSSQSGHNTVSWYQQALGQGPQFIFQYYREEENGRGNFPPRFSGLQFPNYSSELNVNALELDDSALYLCASSLDGTGNQPQHFGDGTRLSIL.

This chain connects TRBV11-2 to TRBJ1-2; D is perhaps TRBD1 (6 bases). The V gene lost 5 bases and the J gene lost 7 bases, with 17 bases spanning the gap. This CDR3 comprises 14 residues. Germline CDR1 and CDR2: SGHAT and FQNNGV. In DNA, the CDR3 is TGTGCCAGCAGCCCGGGCAGGGGCGAGAGTGGCTACACCTTC. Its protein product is CASSPGRGESGYTF.

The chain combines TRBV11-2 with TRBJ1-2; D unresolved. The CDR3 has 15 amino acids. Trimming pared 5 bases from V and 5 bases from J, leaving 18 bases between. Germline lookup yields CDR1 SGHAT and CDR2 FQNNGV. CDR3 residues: CASSRGTSMFYGYTF. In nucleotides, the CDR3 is TGTGCCAGCAGCCGGGGAACGTCGATGTTTTATGGCTACACCTTC.

The DNA of the CDR3 is TGTGCCAGCAGCTTTCTAGCGGGAGCGAGAGATACGCAGTATTTT. It specifies CASSFLAGARDTQYF. The rearrangement uses TRBV7-9 and TRBJ2-3; TRBD2 matches 10 bases. J was trimmed by 5 bases and V by 3 bases; bases with no gene match: 5. This CDR3 has 15 residues. CDR1 is SEHNR and CDR2 is FQNEAQ in the germline V gene (reference sequence).

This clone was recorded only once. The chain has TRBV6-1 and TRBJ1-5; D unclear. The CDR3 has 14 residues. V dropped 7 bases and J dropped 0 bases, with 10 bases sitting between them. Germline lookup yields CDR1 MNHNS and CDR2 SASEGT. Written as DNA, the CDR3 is TGTGCCAGCACCGCCGGTATTAGCAATCAGCCCCAGCATTTT. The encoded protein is CASTAGISNQPQHF.

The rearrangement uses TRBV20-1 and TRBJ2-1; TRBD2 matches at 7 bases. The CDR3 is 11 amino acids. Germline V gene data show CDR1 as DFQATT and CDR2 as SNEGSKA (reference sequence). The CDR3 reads CRAWGGDEQFF. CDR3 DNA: TGCAGGGCGTGGGGGGGGGATGAGCAGTTCTTC.

In DNA, the CDR3 is TGTGCCAGCAGCCGGTGGGGGGCGGCTGAAGCTTTCTTT. Translating it yields CASSRWGAAEAFF. This chain uses TRBV5-4 with TRBJ1-1; D perhaps matches TRBD1 (6 bases). CDR1 SGHNT and CDR2 YYREEE come from the germline V gene (reference sequence). Trimming left V 4 bases short and J 6 bases short, with 13 bases between. The CDR3 loop spans 13 amino acids.